Following are 30 T cell receptor beta chains from one sample sequenced in a study of T-cell reconstitution after alpha-beta-depleted transplantation in children. Unique molecular identifiers were incorporated into the prepared TCRbeta library. TCRdb ran MiXCR on the PCR reads and lists one entry per CDR3 protein. Of fewer than 750,000 distinct CDR3 sequences detected, about 23% appear once; the ten largest clones hold roughly 13%. The sequencing used PBMCs, mostly from graft donor cells, collected 360 days after TCRalphabeta/CD19-depleted stem cell transplant. All receptors come from a boy less than two years old who had a stem cell transplant for acute myeloid leukemia, so the T cells may come from the graft donor.

This chain connects TRBV20-1 to TRBJ1-4; 10 nucleotides line up with TRBD1. Germline CDR1 DFQATT, CDR2 SNEGSKA (reference sequence). V shed 3 bases and J 5 bases; nucleotides not matched to a gene: 6. This CDR3 has 15 amino acids. The CDR3 loop reads CSASLPGQGNEKLFF. DNA of the CDR3: TGCAGTGCTAGTCTTCCGGGACAGGGGAATGAAAAACTGTTTTTT.

The chain has TRBV11-2 and TRBJ2-5; possibly TRBD2 for D (6 bases). Germline V gene sequence: CDR1 SGHAT, CDR2 FQNNGV. The CDR3 sequence is 18 residues long. The germline V and J ends were trimmed by 2 bases and 2 bases, with 21 bases remaining between them. The CDR3 reads CASSLYRWPSRGQETQYF. CDR3 sequence (DNA): TGTGCCAGCAGCTTATACCGATGGCCCTCCCGGGGGCAAGAGACCCAGTACTTC.

This clonotype showed up just a few times. This chain connects TRBV7-2 to TRBJ2-7, with 9 bases aligning to TRBD1. The CDR3 sequence is 16 residues long. The J segment lost 0 bases and the V segment lost 1 base, leaving 4 bases of the junction unmatched. Per germline, CDR1 SGHTA and CDR2 FQGNSA. The DNA of the CDR3 is TGTGCCAGCAGCTTAGAAGGGACAGGGCTCTCCTACGAGCAGTACTTC. This codes for CASSLEGTGLSYEQYF.

This clonotype showed up just a few times. This rearrangement joins TRBV6-1 to TRBJ1-1; the D is unclear. Germline loops: CDR1 MNHNS, CDR2 SASEGT. V shed 2 bases and J shed 4 bases, with 17 bases lying between them. The CDR3 has 16 amino acids. The CDR3 loop reads CASSEPPWTWGTEAFF. CDR3 bases: TGTGCCAGCAGTGAACCGCCTTGGACCTGGGGCACTGAAGCTTTCTTT.

The rearrangement joins TRBV29-1 to TRBJ2-3; either TRBD1 or TRBD2 may supply D (5 bases each). CDR3 length: 14 amino acids. Germline lookup yields CDR1 SQVTM and CDR2 ANQGSEA. Trimming removed 1 base at V and 1 base at J, with 9 bases between. The CDR3: CSVEVGRGTDTQYF. The CDR3 bases are TGCAGCGTTGAAGTGGGGCGGGGCACAGATACGCAGTATTTT.

This clonotype was seen repeatedly, ten times or more. The V and J genes are TRBV7-9 and TRBJ1-5; 8 nucleotides agree with TRBD1. Germline V gene data show CDR1 as SEHNR and CDR2 as FQNEAQ (reference sequence). The V segment lost 3 bases and the J segment 5 bases; nucleotides outside the gene matches: 3. CDR3 length: 14 amino acids. The CDR3 loop is CASSFGQGDQPQHF. The CDR3 DNA follows: TGTGCCAGCAGCTTTGGACAGGGCGATCAGCCCCAGCATTTT.

This clonotype was detected once. V gene TRBV12-3 or TRBV12-4 combines with J gene TRBJ2-2, with TRBD2 matching over 8 bases. This CDR3 region has 13 residues. The J segment lost 5 bases and the V segment lost 7 bases, leaving 3 bases of the junction unmatched. DNA of the CDR3: TGTGCCAGCATTCCGGGGGGGACCGGGGAGCTGTTTTTT. Encoded protein: CASIPGGTGELFF.

This clonotype appeared many times. This chain joins TRBV7-2 and TRBJ2-5; D is ambiguous. V dropped 5 bases and J dropped 5 bases, with 21 bases sitting between them. The length of the CDR3 is 16 residues. Germline V lookup: CDR1 SGHTA, CDR2 FQGNSA. The CDR3 region has the DNA TGTGCCAGCAGCCCCCAGATCGAGACCTACTGGGAGACCCAGTACTTC. Its protein is CASSPQIETYWETQYF.

This clonotype has a count of ten or more. The chain recombines TRBV6-5 with TRBJ1-1; 7 positions agree with TRBD1. CDR1 is MNHEY, CDR2 SVGAGI, per germline. V gave up 6 bases and J gave up 3 bases; unmatched junction bases: 13. This CDR3 has 16 amino acids. CDR3 loop: CASSYLQGRGDTEAFF. The CDR3 DNA follows: TGTGCCAGCAGCTACCTACAGGGGCGGGGGGACACTGAAGCTTTCTTT.

The chain recombines TRBV15 with TRBJ1-1; D is perhaps TRBD1 (5 bases). The CDR3 is 15 amino acids. Trimming stripped 0 bases from V and 1 base from J, with 9 bases between. Germline V CDR1 and CDR2: LNHNV, YYDKDF (reference sequence). The DNA for the CDR3 is TGTGCCACCAGCAGAGATGGGGGGGAGAACACTGAAGCTTTCTTT. This codes for CATSRDGGENTEAFF.

There are many counts of this clonotype. J is TRBJ1-2 and V is TRBV6-2 or TRBV6-3; 7 bases map to TRBD1. CDR1 is MNHEY and CDR2 is SVGEGT in the germline V gene. V lost 3 bases and J lost 2; bases outside the gene matches: 6. The CDR3 has 15 residues. The CDR3 nucleotides read TGTGCCAGCAGTTATCCCGGGACAGCAAACTATGGCTACACCTTC. Translating gives CASSYPGTANYGYTF.

The chain combines TRBV7-2 with TRBJ2-3; the D gene is possibly TRBD1 (7 bases). Germline V lookup: CDR1 SGHTA, CDR2 FQGNSA. V lost 5 bases and J lost 6, with 21 bases in between. This CDR3 spans 16 amino acids. The DNA of the CDR3 is TGTGCCAGCAGCCCTCACGGACAGGAGGGTCGGGATACGCAGTATTTT. Translated, it gives CASSPHGQEGRDTQYF. Based on the CDR3 plus reference TRBV7-2 and TRBJ2-3, the full variable domain is GAGVSQSPSNKVTEKGKDVELRCDPISGHTALYWYRQSLGQGLEFLIYFQGNSAPDKSGLPSDRFSAERTGGSVSTLTIQRTQQEDSAVYLCASSPHGQEGRDTQYFGPGTRLTVL.

In this sample, this clonotype turned up many times. The rearrangement links TRBV20-1 to TRBJ2-5; 9 positions agree with TRBD1. Trimming removed 5 bases from V and 2 bases from J; junction bases left unmatched: 9. This CDR3 spans 15 amino acids. The V gene's germline CDR1 is DFQATT and CDR2 SNEGSKA (reference sequence). DNA of the CDR3: TGCAGTGCTCCCCTCTCCGGGACAGGGCAAGAGACCCAGTACTTC. As protein: CSAPLSGTGQETQYF.

This clonotype was counted ten times or more. V and J are TRBV5-1 and TRBJ2-1; D gene unclear. The germline V gene encodes CDR1 SGHRS and CDR2 YFSETQ. This CDR3 contains 16 residues. Trimming left V 4 bases short and J 10 bases short, with 24 bases between. In DNA, the CDR3 is TGCGCCAGCAGCCCCCGGACCCTGCCCTCGACATCGGAGCAGTTCTTC. This encodes CASSPRTLPSTSEQFF.

This clonotype was seen ten or more times. The rearrangement joins TRBV29-1 to TRBJ2-1; tentative D call: TRBD1 (6 bases). The CDR3 is made up of 14 amino acids. Germline V lookup: CDR1 SQVTM, CDR2 ANQGSEA. Trimming took off 2 bases at V and 6 bases at J, with 14 bases between the two ends. The CDR3 DNA reads as TGCAGCGTTGAACAGGGGCGTCTAGCCAATGAGCAGTTCTTC. Protein: CSVEQGRLANEQFF.

This rearrangement joins TRBV2 to TRBJ1-4; maybe TRBD1 (5 bases). The germline gives CDR1 SNHLY, CDR2 FYNNEI. Trimming pared 5 bases from V and 6 bases from J, leaving 28 bases between. This CDR3 is built from 19 residues. In DNA form, the CDR3 reads TGTGCCAGCAGTCTACCCATGGGACCCACCGGCCAGACGGATGAAAAACTGTTTTTT. It codes for CASSLPMGPTGQTDEKLFF.

V usage is TRBV20-1 and J usage is TRBJ2-3; maybe TRBD1 (6 bases). The length of the CDR3 is 17 residues. The germline gives CDR1 DFQATT, CDR2 SNEGSKA (reference sequence). Trimming cost V 1 base and J 2 bases, with 19 bases left between them. CDR3 DNA sequence: TGCAGTGCTAGAGGAGCTCGGGACACCCTTCACACAGATACGCAGTATTTT. The encoded protein is CSARGARDTLHTDTQYF.

This rearrangement joins TRBV3-1 to TRBJ2-1; no reliable D call. The CDR3 has 11 amino acids. The V end lost 4 bases, the J end lost 8 bases, and 6 bases lay between the germline ends. Germline values: CDR1 LGHDT, CDR2 YNNKEL (reference sequence). The CDR3 spells CASSLRHEQFF. The CDR3 DNA is TGTGCCAGCAGCCTTAGGCATGAGCAGTTCTTC.

The genes are TRBV25-1 and TRBJ2-1; D may be TRBD1 or TRBD2 (5 bases each). The CDR3 loop spans 17 amino acids. Trimming cost V 1 base and J 2 bases, with 15 bases left between them. In germline, CDR1 is MGHDK, CDR2 SYGVNS. The CDR3 DNA is TGTGCCAGCAGTGAATCGATGGGGCAGGGACCCTACAATGAGCAGTTCTTC. Protein sequence: CASSESMGQGPYNEQFF.

About this clonotype itself: One end of the junction varies from germline; a read error may be responsible. V gene TRBV2 combines with J gene TRBJ2-3; D is perhaps TRBD1 or TRBD2 (6 bases each). Looked up from germline, CDR1 is SNHLY and CDR2 is FYNNEI. This CDR3 is built from 14 residues. CDR3 in amino acids: CVSITGAWTDTQYF. CDR3 DNA: TGTGTCAGCATTACGGGGGCGTGGACAGATACGCAGTATTTT.

This rearrangement joins TRBV7-2 to TRBJ2-5; TRBD1 is a possible D gene (6 bases). Per germline, CDR1 SGHTA and CDR2 FQGNSA. There are 16 residues in the CDR3. Trimming pared 7 bases from V and 2 bases from J, leaving 20 bases between. CDR3 sequence (DNA): TGTGCCAGCAATGGTGCCCCGGGACACACGCAAGAGACCCAGTACTTC. Translation: CASNGAPGHTQETQYF. The entire variable domain, with the rest obtained from reference TRBV7-2 and TRBJ2-5, is as follows: GAGVSQSPSNKVTEKGKDVELRCDPISGHTALYWYRQSLGQGLEFLIYFQGNSAPDKSGLPSDRFSAERTGGSVSTLTIQRTQQEDSAVYLCASNGAPGHTQETQYFGPGTRLLVL.

This clonotype has at least ten counts. J is TRBJ1-4 and V is TRBV28; possible D gene TRBD1, 5 bases. V lost 3 bases to trimming and J lost 8 bases, with 16 bases between them. This CDR3 comprises 15 residues. The germline CDR1 and CDR2 sequences are MDHEN and SYDVKM. The chain's CDR3 is CASSFSLQGREKLFF. CDR3 nucleotide sequence: TGTGCCAGCAGTTTTAGTTTGCAGGGAAGAGAAAAACTGTTTTTT.

The table lists this clonotype with a few counts. The gene calls are TRBV20-1 and TRBJ2-7; possibly TRBD1 or TRBD2 for D (5 bases each). CDR3 length: 14 amino acids. Germline values: CDR1 DFQATT, CDR2 SNEGSKA (reference sequence). The V gene lost 1 base and the J gene lost 0 bases, with 10 bases spanning the gap. As DNA, the CDR3 is TGCAGTGCTAGAGGAGGGGTGAGCTCCTACGAGCAGTACGTC. Translated: CSARGGVSSYEQYV.

The chain combines TRBV6-1 with TRBJ2-3; 9 positions match TRBD1. This CDR3 spans 14 amino acids. Trimming at V came to 6 bases and at J to 4 bases, leaving 5 bases not matched to a gene. Germline V lookup: CDR1 MNHNS, CDR2 SASEGT. The CDR3 loop reads CASSPQGAADTQYF. The CDR3 nucleotides read TGTGCCAGCAGCCCACAGGGGGCCGCAGATACGCAGTATTTT.

Note on this clonotype: A much larger clone lies a single base off, so this may be a read error. The chain employs TRBV4-3 and TRBJ1-1, with no clear D. The CDR3 spans 12 residues. Germline-derived CDR1 and CDR2 are LGHNA and YSLEER. Trimming took off 0 bases at V and 6 bases at J, with 5 bases between the two ends. CDR3 sequence (DNA): TGCGCCAGCAGCCAAGATAACCCTGAAGCTTTCTTT. This sequence encodes CASSQDNPEAFF.

This clonotype has only one observation. The chain employs TRBV20-1 and TRBJ2-7, with 10 bases that match TRBD2. The ends lost 4 bases at V and 3 bases at J; junction bases unmatched: 3. CDR1 and CDR2 from the germline V gene are DFQATT and SNEGSKA (reference sequence). CDR3 length equals 13 residues. The DNA of the CDR3 is TGCAGTGCTACCGCTAGCGGGGGCTACGAGCAGTACGTC. It yields the protein CSATASGGYEQYV.

This clonotype was observed many times. This chain joins TRBV24-1 and TRBJ2-1, with TRBD1 as a possible D gene (5 bases). Per germline, CDR1 KGHDR and CDR2 SFDVKD. V was cut by 10 bases and J by 1 base, with 10 bases left in between. This CDR3 is built from 13 residues. The CDR3 loop is CATQGNSYNEQFF. The DNA for the CDR3 is TGTGCCACTCAGGGAAATTCCTACAATGAGCAGTTCTTC.

This clonotype was picked up a small number of times. This chain connects TRBV18 to TRBJ2-7; no clear D. CDR3 size: 13 residues. Germline values: CDR1 KGHSH, CDR2 LQKENI. Trimming pared 3 bases from V and 3 bases from J, leaving 9 bases between. As DNA, the CDR3 is TGTGCCAGCTCACCCGCCCACAGCTACGAGCAGTACTTC. Its translation: CASSPAHSYEQYF. Using reference TRBV18 and TRBJ2-7 for the parts outside the CDR3, the full variable domain is NAGVMQNPRHLVRRRGQEARLRCSPMKGHSHVYWYRQLPEEGLKFMVYLQKENIIDESGMPKERFSAEFPKEGPSILRIQQVVRGDSAAYFCASSPAHSYEQYFGPGTRLTVT.

The V and J genes are TRBV20-1 and TRBJ2-2; D unclear. The germline V and J ends were trimmed by 3 bases and 0 bases, with 8 bases remaining between them. CDR1 and CDR2 (germline): DFQATT, SNEGSKA (reference sequence). The CDR3 consists of 14 residues. The DNA for the CDR3 is TGCAGTGCTAGTTGGCGGTCGAACACCGGGGAGCTGTTTTTT. Its protein product is CSASWRSNTGELFF.

Many counts were recorded for this clonotype. The V and J genes are TRBV5-1 and TRBJ2-7, with D perhaps given as TRBD1 or TRBD2 (5 bases each). Germline CDR1 reads SGHRS; CDR2 reads YFSETQ. V gave up 4 bases and J gave up 3 bases, with 20 bases separating them. This CDR3 region has 16 residues. CDR3 in DNA: TGCGCCAGCAGCCTGTTCTTGGGACGCAGAGACTACGAGCAGTACGTC. Its translation: CASSLFLGRRDYEQYV.